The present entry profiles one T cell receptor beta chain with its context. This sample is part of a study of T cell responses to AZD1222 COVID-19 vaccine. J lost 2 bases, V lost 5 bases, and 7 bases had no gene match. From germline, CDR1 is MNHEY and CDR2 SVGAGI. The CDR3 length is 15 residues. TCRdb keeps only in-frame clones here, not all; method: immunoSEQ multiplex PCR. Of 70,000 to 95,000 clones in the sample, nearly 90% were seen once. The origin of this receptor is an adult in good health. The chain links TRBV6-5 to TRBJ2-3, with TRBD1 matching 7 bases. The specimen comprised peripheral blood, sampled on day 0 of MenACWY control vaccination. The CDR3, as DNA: TGTGCCAGCAGTAGGGGGACAGCCTCCACAGATACGCAGTATTTT. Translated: CASSRGTASTDTQYF.